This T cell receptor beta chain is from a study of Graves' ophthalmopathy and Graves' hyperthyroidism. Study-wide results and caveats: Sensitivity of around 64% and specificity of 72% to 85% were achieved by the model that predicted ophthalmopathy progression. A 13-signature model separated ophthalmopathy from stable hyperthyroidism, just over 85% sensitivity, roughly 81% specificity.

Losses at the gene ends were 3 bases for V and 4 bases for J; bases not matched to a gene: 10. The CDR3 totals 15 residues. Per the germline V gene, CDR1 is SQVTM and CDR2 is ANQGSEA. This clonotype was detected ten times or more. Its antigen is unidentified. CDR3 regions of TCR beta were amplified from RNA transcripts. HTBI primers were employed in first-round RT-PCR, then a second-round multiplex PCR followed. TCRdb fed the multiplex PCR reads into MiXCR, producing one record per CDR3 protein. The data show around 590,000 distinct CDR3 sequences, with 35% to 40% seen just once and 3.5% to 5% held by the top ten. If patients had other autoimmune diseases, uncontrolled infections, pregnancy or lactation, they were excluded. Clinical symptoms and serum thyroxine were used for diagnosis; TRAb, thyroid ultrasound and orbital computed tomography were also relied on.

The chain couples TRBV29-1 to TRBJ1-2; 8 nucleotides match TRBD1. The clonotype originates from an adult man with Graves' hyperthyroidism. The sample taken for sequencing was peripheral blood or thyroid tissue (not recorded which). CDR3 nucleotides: TGCAGCGTTGAGCTTCAGGGGGCTTCCGGCTATGGCTACACCTTC. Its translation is CSVELQGASGYGYTF.